These 10 T cell receptor beta chains originate from one sample sequenced in a study of T cell repertoires in cytomegalovirus infection. TCRdb recomputed calls from the reads with MiXCR, one row per CDR3 protein. Of approximately 750,000 distinct CDR3 sequences in the sample, approximately 40% were seen once. Material: PBMCs. The origin of the receptors is a human donor in good health (CMV status not recorded). Some clones in this sample may be carry-over from other donors' samples.

This clonotype was observed a handful of times. V gene TRBV15 combines with J gene TRBJ1-5; D not resolved. The CDR3 is made up of 20 amino acids. V gave up 1 base and J gave up 1 base, with 23 bases separating them. Germline V lookup: CDR1 LNHNV, CDR2 YYDKDF (reference sequence). Written as DNA, the CDR3 is TGTGCCACCAGCAGAGTGAAGGGCCCCCTTATGACACGGAGCAATCAGCCCCAGCATTTT. Its translation: CATSRVKGPLMTRSNQPQHF.

The gene calls are TRBV7-8 and TRBJ1-5; 7 bases align to TRBD1. From germline, CDR1 is SGHVS and CDR2 FQNEAQ. The V segment lost 7 bases and the J segment 5 bases; nucleotides outside the gene matches: 14. The CDR3 is 16 residues long. For the CDR3, the DNA is TGTGCCAGCACCCAGTTAGGGGGCAGGGGAGATCAGCCCCAGCATTTT. It encodes CASTQLGGRGDQPQHF.

The J gene is TRBJ1-6, the V gene TRBV20-1; D unclear. The CDR3 has 16 residues. From germline, CDR1 is DFQATT and CDR2 SNEGSKA (reference sequence). Trimming shortened V by 3 bases and J by 2 bases, and 14 bases separated the two germline ends. The CDR3 nucleotides read TGCAGTGCTAGTACGAGGGATCGAACCTATAATTCACCCCTCCACTTT. Protein sequence: CSASTRDRTYNSPLHF.

The chain couples TRBV10-3 to TRBJ2-3; 8 bases match TRBD2. Germline values: CDR1 ENHRY, CDR2 SYGVKD. The CDR3 is made up of 15 amino acids. With V trimmed by 5 bases and J by 2 bases, 6 bases remained unmatched. The DNA of the CDR3 is TGTGCCATCAGTACCGGGACTAGATCCACAGATACGCAGTATTTT. Encoded protein: CAISTGTRSTDTQYF.

The J gene is TRBJ1-5, the V gene TRBV2; 7 positions agree with TRBD1. Germline V gene data show CDR1 as SNHLY and CDR2 as FYNNEI. The junction had 3 bases not matched to a gene; V was cut back by 9 bases and J by 4 bases. The CDR3 spans 12 residues. The CDR3 sequence is CASMTGNQPQHF. The CDR3 DNA reads TGTGCCAGTATGACAGGGAATCAGCCCCAGCATTTT.

This clonotype was detected a few times. The chain is built from TRBV7-6 and TRBJ2-1; D is undetermined. Looked up from germline, CDR1 is SGHVS and CDR2 is FNYEAQ. The V end lost 5 bases, the J end lost 2 bases, and 10 bases lay between the germline ends. This CDR3 spans 14 amino acids. CDR3 sequence reads: CASSPPMAYNEQFF. DNA of the CDR3: TGTGCCAGCAGCCCACCCATGGCCTACAATGAGCAGTTCTTC. Combining the CDR3 with reference TRBV7-6 and TRBJ2-1 gives the whole variable domain GAGVSQSPRYKVTKRGQDVALRCDPISGHVSLYWYRQALGQGPEFLTYFNYEAQQDKSGLPNDRFSAERPEGSISTLTIQRTEQRDSAMYRCASSPPMAYNEQFFGPGTRLTVL.

The chain combines TRBV7-4 with TRBJ2-1; D remains unclear. Germline V gene lookup returns CDR1 SGHVT and CDR2 SQSDAQ. Trimming took 2 bases from V and 6 from J, leaving 17 bases between them. The CDR3 spans 16 residues. Here the CDR3 reads CASSLWGSRMSNEQFF. As DNA, the CDR3 is TGTGCCAGCAGCTTATGGGGTAGCCGGATGAGCAATGAGCAGTTCTTC. Complete variable domain (other parts from reference TRBV7-4 and TRBJ2-1): GAGVSQSPRYKVAKRGRDVALRCDSISGHVTLYWYRQTLGQGSEVLTYSQSDAQRDKSGRPSGRFSAERPERSVSTLKIQRTEQGDSAVYLCASSLWGSRMSNEQFFGPGTRLTVL.

The rearrangement joins TRBV27 to TRBJ1-6, with no clear D. Germline CDR1 MNHEY, CDR2 SMNVEV (reference sequence). The length of the CDR3 is 13 residues. V lost 3 bases and J 9 bases, leaving 9 bases between the germline ends. Here the CDR3 DNA reads TGTGCCAGCAGTTTCTCTCCGGCTTCACCCCTCCACTTT. It encodes CASSFSPASPLHF.

This chain links TRBV30 with TRBJ1-1; D gene unclear. Per the germline V gene, CDR1 is GTSNPN and CDR2 is SVGIG (reference sequence). V lost 5 bases, J lost 1 base, and 8 bases lay in between. This CDR3 is 12 amino acids long. CDR3 nucleotides: TGTGCCTGGGACACGGAGAACACTGAAGCTTTCTTT. Amino acids: CAWDTENTEAFF.

Ten or more counts support this clonotype. V and J are TRBV7-2 and TRBJ2-3; weak D call: TRBD2 (7 bases). CDR1 is SGHTA and CDR2 is FQGNSA in the germline V gene. The CDR3 runs 15 residues. V was cut by 7 bases and J by 3 bases, with 17 bases left in between. The CDR3 sequence is CASKTGGGRTDTQYF. In nucleotides, the CDR3 is TGTGCCAGCAAAACGGGCGGGGGCCGTACAGATACGCAGTATTTT.